The TCR beta chain described here comes from a study of T cells after yellow fever vaccination. Study background: SMART-Seq v4 Ultra Low Input handled preparation of low-cell-number fractions. The study, taken as a whole, reports: The presence of abundant clonotypes contaminating from the bulk population was possible in FACS-sorted repertoires. Clones from primary vaccination mostly reappeared after the booster (96% CD4, approximately 86% CD8).

This clonotype was detected a few times. Its antigen is unidentified. TCRdb fed the 5' RACE reads into MiXCR, producing one record per CDR3 protein. The sample includes 180,000 or so distinct CDR3 sequences, about 10% of them seen just once. Germline-derived CDR1 and CDR2 are DFQATT and SNEGSKA (reference sequence). J lost 3 bases, V lost 6 bases, and 17 bases had no gene match. The CDR3 length is 17 residues. The source was CD8+ T cells sorted from PBMCs, collected 15 days after the yellow fever booster vaccination. This TCR was sampled from a man in his late teens or twenties who received the YFV17D yellow fever vaccine. The V gene is TRBV20-1, the J gene TRBJ2-3; 8 nucleotides align to TRBD1. In nucleotides, the CDR3 is TGCAGTGCAGTTGACCCGGACAGGGCCTTGGGTACAGATACGCAGTATTTT. This gives the protein CSAVDPDRALGTDTQYF.